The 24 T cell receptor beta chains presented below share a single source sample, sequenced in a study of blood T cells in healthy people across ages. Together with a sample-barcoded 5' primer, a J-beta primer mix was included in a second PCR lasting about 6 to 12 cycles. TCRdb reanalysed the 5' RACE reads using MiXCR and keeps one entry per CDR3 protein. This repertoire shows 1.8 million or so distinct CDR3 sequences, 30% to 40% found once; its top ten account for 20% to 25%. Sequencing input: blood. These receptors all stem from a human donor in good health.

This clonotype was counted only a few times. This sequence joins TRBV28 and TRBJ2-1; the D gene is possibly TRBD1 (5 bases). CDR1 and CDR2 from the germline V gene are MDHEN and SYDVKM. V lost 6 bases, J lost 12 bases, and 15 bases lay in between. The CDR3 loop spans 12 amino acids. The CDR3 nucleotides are TGTGCCAGCAGACCTGGGGCACGAGGGCAGTTCTTC. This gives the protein CASRPGARGQFF.

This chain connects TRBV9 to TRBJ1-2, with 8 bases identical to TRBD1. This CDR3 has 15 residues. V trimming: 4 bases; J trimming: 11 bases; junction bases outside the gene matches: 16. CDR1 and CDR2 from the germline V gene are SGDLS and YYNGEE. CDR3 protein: CASSPLTWTGRAYTF. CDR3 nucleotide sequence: TGTGCCAGCAGCCCGCTTACTTGGACAGGGAGAGCGTACACCTTC. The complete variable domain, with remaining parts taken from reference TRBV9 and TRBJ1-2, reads DSGVTQTPKHLITATGQRVTLRCSPRSGDLSVYWYQQSLDQGLQFLIQYYNGEERAKGNILERFSAQQFPDLHSELNLSSLELGDSALYFCASSPLTWTGRAYTFGSGTRLTVV.

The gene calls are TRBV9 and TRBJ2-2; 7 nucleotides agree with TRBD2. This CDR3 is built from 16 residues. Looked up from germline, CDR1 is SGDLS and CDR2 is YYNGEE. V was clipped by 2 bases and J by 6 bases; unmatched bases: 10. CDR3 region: CASSVSQTSHPGELFF. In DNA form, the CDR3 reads TGTGCCAGCAGCGTTAGTCAGACTAGCCATCCCGGGGAGCTGTTTTTT.

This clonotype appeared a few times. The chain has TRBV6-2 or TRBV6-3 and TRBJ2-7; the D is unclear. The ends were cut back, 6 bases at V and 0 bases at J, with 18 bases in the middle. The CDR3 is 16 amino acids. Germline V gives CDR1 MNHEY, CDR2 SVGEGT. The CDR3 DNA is TGTGCCAGCAGCCGTCCAATACACGTTAACTCCTACGAGCAGTACTTC. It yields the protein CASSRPIHVNSYEQYF.

CDR3 amino acids: CSARDLWDRGSVNEQFF. CDR3 in DNA: TGCAGTGCTAGAGACCTGTGGGACAGGGGGTCGGTCAATGAGCAGTTCTTC. This sequence joins TRBV20-1 and TRBJ2-1, with TRBD1 matching 11 bases. The CDR3 runs 17 residues. J gave up 6 bases and V 0 bases, and 10 bases lay outside the gene matches. Germline assignment: CDR1 DFQATT and CDR2 SNEGSKA (reference sequence).

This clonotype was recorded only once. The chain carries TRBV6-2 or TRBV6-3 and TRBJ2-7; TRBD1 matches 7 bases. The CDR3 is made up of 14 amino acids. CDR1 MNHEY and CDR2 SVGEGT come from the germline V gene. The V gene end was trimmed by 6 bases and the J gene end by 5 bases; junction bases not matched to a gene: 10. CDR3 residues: CASSPTGPCHEQYF. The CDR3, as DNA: TGTGCCAGCAGCCCGACAGGGCCTTGCCACGAGCAGTACTTC.

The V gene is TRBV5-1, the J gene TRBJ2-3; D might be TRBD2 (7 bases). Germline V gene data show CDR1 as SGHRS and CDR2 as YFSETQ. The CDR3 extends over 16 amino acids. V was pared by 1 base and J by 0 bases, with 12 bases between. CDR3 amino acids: CASSLMRGPSTDTQYF. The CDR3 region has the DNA TGCGCCAGCAGCTTGATGCGGGGGCCCAGCACAGATACGCAGTATTTT.

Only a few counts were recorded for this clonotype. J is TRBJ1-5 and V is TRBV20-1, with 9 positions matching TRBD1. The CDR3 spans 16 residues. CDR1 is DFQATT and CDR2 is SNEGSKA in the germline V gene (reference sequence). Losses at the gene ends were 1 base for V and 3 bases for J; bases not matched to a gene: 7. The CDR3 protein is CSARAWTGAFNQPQHF. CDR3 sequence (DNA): TGCAGTGCTAGAGCTTGGACAGGGGCTTTCAATCAGCCCCAGCATTTT.

CDR3 in amino acids: CASSLVFSFRTGLNTEAFF. Written as DNA, the CDR3 is TGCGCCAGCAGCTTGGTTTTTTCCTTCCGGACAGGATTGAACACTGAAGCTTTCTTT. V and J are TRBV5-1 and TRBJ1-1; 7 positions match TRBD1. The CDR3 runs 19 residues. Germline-derived CDR1 and CDR2 are SGHRS and YFSETQ. Unmatched junction bases numbered 14, after V lost 0 bases and J lost 0 bases.

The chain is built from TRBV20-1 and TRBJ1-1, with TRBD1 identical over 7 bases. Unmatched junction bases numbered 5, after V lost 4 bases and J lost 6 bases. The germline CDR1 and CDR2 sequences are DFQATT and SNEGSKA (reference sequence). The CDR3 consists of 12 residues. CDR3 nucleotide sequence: TGCAGTGCTATCGTTAGGGGGCCTGAAGCTTTCTTT. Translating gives CSAIVRGPEAFF.

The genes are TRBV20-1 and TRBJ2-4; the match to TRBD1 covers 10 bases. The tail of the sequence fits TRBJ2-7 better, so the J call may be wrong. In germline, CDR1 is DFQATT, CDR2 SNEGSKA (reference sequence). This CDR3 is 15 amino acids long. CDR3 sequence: CSATQTGGMSYEQYF. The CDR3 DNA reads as TGCAGTGCTACCCAGACAGGGGGCATGTCCTACGAGCAGTACTTC.

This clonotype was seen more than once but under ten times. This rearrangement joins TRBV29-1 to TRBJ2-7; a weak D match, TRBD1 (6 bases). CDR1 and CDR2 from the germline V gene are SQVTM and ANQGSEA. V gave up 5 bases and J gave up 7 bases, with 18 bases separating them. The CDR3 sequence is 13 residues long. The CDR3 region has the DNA TGCAGCGTTACACAGGGTCCCGGGGAGGAGCAGTACTTC. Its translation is CSVTQGPGEEQYF.

CDR3 DNA sequence: TGTGCCACCAGCAGAGCTCCGGCAGGGAGGTACGAGCAGTACTTC. Protein sequence: CATSRAPAGRYEQYF. This chain uses TRBV15 with TRBJ2-7; TRBD2 is a possible D gene (6 bases). V was cut by 1 base and J by 4 bases, with 14 bases left in between. This CDR3 has 15 amino acids. CDR1 is LNHNV and CDR2 is YYDKDF in the germline V gene (reference sequence).

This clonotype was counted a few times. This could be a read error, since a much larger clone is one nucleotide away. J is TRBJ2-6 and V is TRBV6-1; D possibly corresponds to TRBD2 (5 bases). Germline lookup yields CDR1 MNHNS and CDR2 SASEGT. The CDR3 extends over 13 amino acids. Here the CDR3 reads CASTAVRANVRTF. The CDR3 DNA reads TGTGCCAGCACCGCGGTGCGGGCCAACGTCCGGACTTTC.

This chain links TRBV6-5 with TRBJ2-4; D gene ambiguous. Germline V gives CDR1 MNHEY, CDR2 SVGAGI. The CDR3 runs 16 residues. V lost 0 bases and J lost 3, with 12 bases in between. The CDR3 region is CASSYSFGWDKNIQYF. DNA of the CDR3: TGTGCCAGCAGTTACTCGTTTGGCTGGGACAAAAACATTCAGTACTTC.

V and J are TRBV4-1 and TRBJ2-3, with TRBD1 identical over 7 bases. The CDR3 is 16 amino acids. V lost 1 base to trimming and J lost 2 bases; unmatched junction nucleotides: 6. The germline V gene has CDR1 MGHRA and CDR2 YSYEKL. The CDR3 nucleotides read TGCGCCAGCAGCCAAGGTCGGGACAGATACACAGATACGCAGTATTTT. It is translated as CASSQGRDRYTDTQYF.

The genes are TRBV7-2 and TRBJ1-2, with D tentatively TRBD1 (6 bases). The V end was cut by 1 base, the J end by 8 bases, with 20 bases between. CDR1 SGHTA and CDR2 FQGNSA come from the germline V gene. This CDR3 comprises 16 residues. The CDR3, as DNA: TGTGCCAGCAGCTTAGAAGCCGGCAGGGGATTGGGAGGCTACACCTTC. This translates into CASSLEAGRGLGGYTF.

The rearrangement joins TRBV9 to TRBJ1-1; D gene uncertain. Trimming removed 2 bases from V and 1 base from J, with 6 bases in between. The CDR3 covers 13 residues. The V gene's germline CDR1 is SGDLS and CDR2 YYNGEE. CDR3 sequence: CASSVTQNTEAFF. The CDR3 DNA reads TGTGCCAGCAGCGTTACACAGAACACTGAAGCTTTCTTT.

In DNA, the CDR3 is TGTGCCAGCAGCCAAACGTTGGGGGCGGTGGGCCACAATGAGCAGTTCTTC. Protein product: CASSQTLGAVGHNEQFF. The rearrangement links TRBV3-1 to TRBJ2-1; a possible D gene is TRBD1 (6 bases). Trimming took 2 bases from V and 5 from J, leaving 19 bases between them. CDR3 length equals 17 residues. Germline-derived CDR1 and CDR2 are LGHDT and YNNKEL (reference sequence).

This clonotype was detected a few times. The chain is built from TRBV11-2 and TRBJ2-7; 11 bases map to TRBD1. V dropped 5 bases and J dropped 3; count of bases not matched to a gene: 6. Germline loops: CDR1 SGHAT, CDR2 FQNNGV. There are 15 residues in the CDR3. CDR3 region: CASSRTGGRGYEQYF. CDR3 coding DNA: TGTGCCAGCAGCCGGACAGGGGGCAGGGGCTACGAGCAGTACTTC. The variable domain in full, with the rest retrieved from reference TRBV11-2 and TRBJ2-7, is EAGVAQSPRYKIIEKRQSVAFWCNPISGHATLYWYQQILGQGPKLLIQFQNNGVVDDSQLPKDRFSAERLKGVDSTLKIQPAKLEDSAVYLCASSRTGGRGYEQYFGPGTRLTVT.

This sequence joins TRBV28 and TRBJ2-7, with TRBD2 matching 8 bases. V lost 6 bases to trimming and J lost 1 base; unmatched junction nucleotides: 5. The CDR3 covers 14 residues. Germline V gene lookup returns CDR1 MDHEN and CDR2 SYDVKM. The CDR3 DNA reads TGTGCCAGCAGGGGACTAGGGTCTTCCTACGAGCAGTACTTC. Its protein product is CASRGLGSSYEQYF.

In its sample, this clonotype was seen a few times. CDR3 sequence reads: CATRIGVGTDTQYF. DNA for the CDR3: TGTGCCACCCGAATAGGGGTTGGCACAGATACGCAGTATTTT. V is TRBV7-2 and J is TRBJ2-3, with TRBD1 as a possible D gene (5 bases). CDR3 length equals 14 residues. V dropped 10 bases and J dropped 1 base, with 15 bases sitting between them. Germline V gene sequence: CDR1 SGHTA, CDR2 FQGNSA.

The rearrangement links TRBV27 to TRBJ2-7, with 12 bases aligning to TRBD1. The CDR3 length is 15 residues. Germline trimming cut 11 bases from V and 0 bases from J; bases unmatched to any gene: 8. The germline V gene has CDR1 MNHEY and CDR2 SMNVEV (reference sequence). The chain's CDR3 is CASGDRGRISYEQYF. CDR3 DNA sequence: TGTGCCTCCGGGGACAGGGGGCGAATCTCCTACGAGCAGTACTTC.

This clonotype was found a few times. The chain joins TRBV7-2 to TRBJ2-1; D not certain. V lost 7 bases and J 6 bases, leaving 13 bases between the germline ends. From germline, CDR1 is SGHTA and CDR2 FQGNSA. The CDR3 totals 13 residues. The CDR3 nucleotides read TGTGCCAGCACTTTAACGGGTCTCAATGAGCAGTTCTTC. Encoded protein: CASTLTGLNEQFF.